The sequence of this T cell receptor beta chain was determined in a study of T-cell reconstitution after alpha-beta-depleted transplantation in children. The table lists this clonotype with a few counts. Unique molecular identifiers were incorporated during preparation of the TCRbeta library. One entry per CDR3 protein, called by TCRdb with MiXCR from the PCR reads. The sample includes about 350,000 distinct CDR3 sequences, 13% of them seen just once. CDR1 is SNHLY, CDR2 FYNNEI, per germline. The V gene lost 7 bases and the J gene lost 4 bases, with 22 bases spanning the gap. The CDR3 is 16 amino acids.

The input for sequencing was PBMCs, taken from the stem cell graft. The TCR comes from a human donor who donated a stem cell graft to a child with Fanconi anemia. The V and J genes are TRBV2 and TRBJ2-5; D possibly matches TRBD1 or TRBD2 (5 bases each). As DNA, the CDR3 is TGTGCCAGCATGGGGACCCCCGACCATGTGATAGAGACCCAGTACTTC. Encoded protein: CASMGTPDHVIETQYF. Using reference TRBV2 and TRBJ2-5 for the parts outside the CDR3, the full variable domain is EPEVTQTPSHQVTQMGQEVILRCVPISNHLYFYWYRQILGQKVEFLVSFYNNEISEKSEIFDDQFSVERPDGSNFTLKIRSTKLEDSAMYFCASMGTPDHVIETQYFGPGTRLLVL.